This T cell receptor (beta chain) was obtained from a study of T cells after yellow fever vaccination. For the study at large: In the case of low-cell-number fractions, SMART-Seq v4 Ultra Low Input was used for preparation.

Notes on this clonotype: Its specificity is not known. A read error may be the cause here, since a much bigger clone is one base away.

The study, taken as a whole, reports: There was a possibility that FACS-sorted repertoires contained abundant clonotypes contaminating from the bulk population. Among all clonotypes, a small share was observed in both CD4 and CD8 compartments.

V lost 2 bases and J lost 5; bases outside the gene matches: 13. From germline, CDR1 is DFQATT and CDR2 SNEGSKA (reference sequence). The CDR3 covers 16 residues. In TCRdb, the 5' RACE reads were re-called with MiXCR into one record per CDR3 protein. Of around 150,000 distinct CDR3 sequences in the sample, almost 7% were seen once. This chain links TRBV20-1 with TRBJ2-5; 8 bases align to TRBD2. This sequence originates from a man between 18 and 35 years old who received the YFV17D yellow fever vaccine. This material consisted of CD4+ T cells sorted from PBMCs, taken less than 6 days after the first yellow fever vaccination. For the CDR3, the DNA is TGCAGTGCTAGATATCGGCTAGCGGGCCCCAAGGAGACCCAGTACTTC. This encodes CSARYRLAGPKETQYF.